The clone carrying this T cell receptor (beta chain) was observed once. In the original processing: Amplification from reference gene primers served as the basis for estimated nucleated cell counts. Libraries were prepared by immunoSEQ multiplex PCR; TCRdb keeps only in-frame clonotypes and omits some of them. V and J calls plus clone size are reproduced from that table; the DNA served to infer D and trimming. The data hold 52,000 or so clones, with around nine tenths observed a single time. This record belongs to a study of blood T cell repertoires in COVID-19. On the study more broadly: COVID-19 samples from acute and convalescent phases originated in the United States, Italy and Spain. PBMCs, B-cell-depleted T cells, or T cells provided the cDNA or gDNA that made up the material.

This TCR derives from an older woman with active COVID-19. The sample comprised peripheral blood.

CDR3 protein: CASSLTGGAGANVLTF. The CDR3 DNA reads TGTGCCAGCAGCTTGACAGGGGGCGCTGGGGCCAACGTCCTGACTTTC. The chain has TRBV5-4 and TRBJ2-6, with 9 positions matching TRBD1. After removal of 1 base from V and 2 bases from J, the junction contained 1 base not matched to a gene. In germline, CDR1 is SGHNT, CDR2 YYREEE (reference sequence). The CDR3 sequence is 16 residues long.